This T cell receptor beta chain was identified during a study of blood T cell repertoires in COVID-19. About the research overall: From the United States, Italy and Spain came samples of acute and convalescent COVID-19. Sources were T cells, B-cell-depleted T cells, or PBMCs; the material itself was cDNA or gDNA.

Original analysis: Amplification from reference gene primers served as the basis for estimated nucleated cell counts. Some clones are missing from TCRdb's copy, which holds only in-frame ones; the method was immunoSEQ multiplex PCR. V and J calls and clone size are as listed in that table; D and trimming were resolved from the DNA. The data show about 72,000 clones, with approximately 89% seen just once and around 13% held by the top ten. The CDR3 contains 18 residues. V dropped 5 bases and J dropped 0; count of bases not matched to a gene: 8. The germline V gene encodes CDR1 LGHNT and CDR2 FRNRAP. The source material was peripheral blood. The chain links TRBV12-5 to TRBJ1-5, with TRBD1 identical over 12 bases. The origin of this receptor is a woman in her fifties or sixties with acute or convalescent COVID-19. CDR3 coding DNA: TGTGCTAGTGGTACCGGGACAGGGGGCTCCTTTAGCAATCAGCCCCAGCATTTT. Residues: CASGTGTGGSFSNQPQHF.